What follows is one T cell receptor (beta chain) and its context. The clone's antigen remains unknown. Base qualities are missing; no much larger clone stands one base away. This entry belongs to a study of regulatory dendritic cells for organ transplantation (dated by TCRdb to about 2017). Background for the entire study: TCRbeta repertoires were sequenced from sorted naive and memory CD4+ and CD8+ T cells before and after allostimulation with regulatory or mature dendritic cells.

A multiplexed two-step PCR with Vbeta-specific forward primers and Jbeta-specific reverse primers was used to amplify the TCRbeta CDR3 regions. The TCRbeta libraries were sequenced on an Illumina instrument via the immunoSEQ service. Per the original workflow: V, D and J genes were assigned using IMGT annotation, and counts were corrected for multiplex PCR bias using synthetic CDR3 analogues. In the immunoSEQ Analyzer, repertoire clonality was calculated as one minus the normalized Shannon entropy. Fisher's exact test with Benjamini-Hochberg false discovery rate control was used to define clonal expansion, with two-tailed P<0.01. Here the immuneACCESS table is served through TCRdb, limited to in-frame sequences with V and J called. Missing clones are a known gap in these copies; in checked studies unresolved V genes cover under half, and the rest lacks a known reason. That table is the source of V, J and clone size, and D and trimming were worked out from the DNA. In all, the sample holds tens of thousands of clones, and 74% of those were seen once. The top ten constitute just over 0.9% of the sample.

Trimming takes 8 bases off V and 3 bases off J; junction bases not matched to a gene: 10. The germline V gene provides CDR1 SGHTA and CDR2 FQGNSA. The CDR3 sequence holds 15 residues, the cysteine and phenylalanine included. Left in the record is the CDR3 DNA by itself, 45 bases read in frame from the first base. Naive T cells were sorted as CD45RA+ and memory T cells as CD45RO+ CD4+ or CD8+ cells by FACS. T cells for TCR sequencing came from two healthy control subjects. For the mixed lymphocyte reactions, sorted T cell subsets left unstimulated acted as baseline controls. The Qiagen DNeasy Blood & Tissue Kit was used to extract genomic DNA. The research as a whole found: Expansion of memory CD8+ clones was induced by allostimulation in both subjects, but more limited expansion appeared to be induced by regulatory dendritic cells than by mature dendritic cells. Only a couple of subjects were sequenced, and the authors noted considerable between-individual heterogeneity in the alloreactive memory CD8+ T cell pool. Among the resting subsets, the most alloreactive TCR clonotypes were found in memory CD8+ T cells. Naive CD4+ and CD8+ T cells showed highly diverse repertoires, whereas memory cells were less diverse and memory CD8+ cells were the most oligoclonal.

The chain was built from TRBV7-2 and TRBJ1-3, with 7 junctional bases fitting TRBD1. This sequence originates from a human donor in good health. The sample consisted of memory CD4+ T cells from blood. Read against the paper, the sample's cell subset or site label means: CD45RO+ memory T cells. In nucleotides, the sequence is TGTGCCAGCGCGGAGGGACAGTCTTATGGAAACACCATATATTTT. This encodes CASAEGQSYGNTIYF.